The 29 T cell receptor beta chains below come from one sample, sequenced in a study of technical replicates of blood from a handful of donors. The data were produced by immunoSEQ multiplex PCR, yet TCRdb's version contains in-frame clones alone and is incomplete. The data hold tens of thousands of clones, with roughly 94% observed a single time. The sample was T cells isolated from PBMCs. The receptors come from a human donor in good health.

The chain uses TRBV25-1 and TRBJ1-1; D is unresolved. There are 12 residues in the CDR3. The V and J ends lost 9 bases and 10 bases respectively, with 18 bases between them. Germline V CDR1 and CDR2: MGHDK, SYGVNS. Here the CDR3 reads CARTGINGSAFF. The CDR3 DNA is TGTGCCAGAACGGGGATAAATGGTTCAGCTTTCTTT.

Details on this clone: A junction boundary mismatches the germline segment, possibly from a read error. CDR3 nucleotide sequence: TGTGCTAGCAGCCCGGATTCGGGAAGCACCATATATTTT. Translation gives CASSPDSGSTIYF. This chain connects TRBV7-7 to TRBJ1-3, with no clear D. From germline, CDR1 is SSHAT and CDR2 FNYEAQ (reference sequence). The CDR3 extends over 13 amino acids.

This chain uses TRBV28 with TRBJ2-5; 8 nucleotides match TRBD1. The CDR3 has 14 residues. Trimming cost V 5 bases and J 5 bases; bases outside gene matches: 7. Per germline, CDR1 MDHEN and CDR2 SYDVKM. The CDR3 nucleotides read TGTGCCAGCAGTCCGGACAGGGTTCGGGAGACCCAGTACTTC. It codes for CASSPDRVRETQYF.

This clone appeared once. The rearrangement links TRBV4-1 to TRBJ2-2; tentative D call: TRBD2 (5 bases). CDR1 and CDR2 (germline): MGHRA, YSYEKL. Trimming removed 1 base at V and 2 bases at J, with 11 bases between. The CDR3 sequence is 16 residues long. The CDR3 DNA sequence: TGCGCCAGCAGCCAAGTTGTTAGCGTTAACACCGGGGAGCTGTTTTTT. Translating gives CASSQVVSVNTGELFF.

This chain joins TRBV30 and TRBJ1-5, with unresolved D. The V gene lost 0 bases and the J gene lost 3 bases, with 6 bases spanning the gap. Looked up from germline, CDR1 is GTSNPN and CDR2 is SVGIG (reference sequence). The CDR3 sequence is 13 residues long. Written as DNA, the CDR3 is TGTGCCTGGAGTGTAAGCGCCAATCAGCCCCAGCATTTT. Amino acid sequence: CAWSVSANQPQHF.

This chain links TRBV4-1 with TRBJ2-7; D perhaps matches TRBD2 (5 bases). Germline loops: CDR1 MGHRA, CDR2 YSYEKL. V was shortened by 0 bases and J by 5 bases, with 17 bases between the two germline ends. The CDR3 spans 16 residues. CDR3 in DNA: TGCGCCAGCAGCCAAGATCTTCGGGAAATAATCCACGAGCAGTACTTC. Residues: CASSQDLREIIHEQYF.

The CDR3 sequence is CASSTGTSTSEQYF. CDR3 DNA sequence: TGTGCCAGCAGCACCGGGACTAGCACTTCCGAGCAGTACTTC. This chain joins TRBV6-5 and TRBJ2-7, with 9 nucleotides matching TRBD2. Germline V gene data show CDR1 as MNHEY and CDR2 as SVGAGI. V lost 6 bases to trimming and J lost 6 bases; unmatched junction nucleotides: 9. This CDR3 is built from 14 residues.

The chain recombines TRBV5-1 with TRBJ2-1; 7 bases are shared with TRBD1. The length of the CDR3 is 14 residues. The germline CDR1 and CDR2 sequences are SGHRS and YFSETQ. V trimming: 3 bases; J trimming: 4 bases; junction bases outside the gene matches: 4. The CDR3 loop is CASSSGQVYNEQFF. CDR3 DNA: TGCGCCAGCAGCTCCGGACAGGTTTACAATGAGCAGTTCTTC.

The rearrangement joins TRBV25-1 to TRBJ1-4, with 9 bases matching TRBD1. CDR1 and CDR2 (germline): MGHDK, SYGVNS. V lost 2 bases, J lost 8 bases, and 6 bases stayed unmatched. The CDR3 runs to 15 residues. CDR3: CASSERDRVGEKLFF. DNA of the CDR3: TGTGCCAGCAGTGAAAGGGACAGGGTCGGGGAAAAACTGTTTTTT.

In this sample, this clone turned up once. This chain links TRBV5-6 with TRBJ1-1; no firm D call. The CDR3 has 14 residues. Germline lookup yields CDR1 SGHDT and CDR2 YYEEEE. V was pared by 4 bases and J by 4 bases, with 14 bases between. CDR3 sequence (DNA): TGTGCCAGCAGCCCGGTTGGCCTAGGCACTGAAGCTTTCTTT. It encodes CASSPVGLGTEAFF.

The genes are TRBV4-1 and TRBJ2-7; 12 nucleotides line up with TRBD2. Looked up from germline, CDR1 is MGHRA and CDR2 is YSYEKL. This CDR3 spans 18 amino acids. With 1 base clipped from V and 0 bases from J, the junction kept 7 bases outside the gene matches. This chain's CDR3 is CASSQVGLAGLSSYEQYF. The CDR3 region has the DNA TGCGCCAGCAGCCAAGTAGGACTAGCGGGACTAAGCTCCTACGAGCAGTACTTC.

This rearrangement joins TRBV25-1 to TRBJ1-5; 7 nucleotides line up with TRBD1. The CDR3 is 13 amino acids. V lost 5 bases and J lost 5; bases outside the gene matches: 3. CDR1 MGHDK and CDR2 SYGVNS come from the germline V gene. CDR3 nucleotides: TGTGCCAGCAGTTTAACAGGGGATCAGCCCCAGCATTTT. Protein sequence: CASSLTGDQPQHF.

This clone was seen just once. The chain recombines TRBV5-8 with TRBJ1-5; no firm D call. CDR1 and CDR2 from the germline V gene are SGHTS and YDEGEE. The CDR3 loop spans 14 amino acids. The V gene lost 1 base and the J gene lost 2 bases, with 7 bases spanning the gap. CDR3 sequence (DNA): TGTGCCAGCAGCTTGTATTCAGGCAATCAGCCCCAGCATTTT. Protein sequence: CASSLYSGNQPQHF.

The chain has TRBV4-1 and TRBJ2-3; D possibly corresponds to TRBD2 (5 bases). CDR1 is MGHRA and CDR2 is YSYEKL in the germline V gene. V shed 7 bases and J shed 2 bases, with 10 bases lying between them. The CDR3 has 13 amino acids. The CDR3 sequence is CASTKRATDTQYF. In nucleotides, the CDR3 is TGCGCCAGCACTAAGAGGGCCACAGATACGCAGTATTTT.

The gene calls are TRBV19 and TRBJ2-7; unclear D gene. The CDR3 consists of 15 residues. Germline V gene sequence: CDR1 LNHDA, CDR2 SQIVND (reference sequence). V dropped 1 base and J dropped 0 bases, with 10 bases sitting between them. This CDR3 reads CASSIGSGASYEQYF. In DNA, the CDR3 is TGTGCCAGTAGTATAGGTTCAGGCGCCTCCTACGAGCAGTACTTC. The entire variable domain, with the rest obtained from reference TRBV19 and TRBJ2-7, is as follows: DGGITQSPKYLFRKEGQNVTLSCEQNLNHDAMYWYRQDPGQGLRLIYYSQIVNDFQKGDIAEGYSVSREKKESFPLTVTSAQKNPTAFYLCASSIGSGASYEQYFGPGTRLTVT.

Here the CDR3 reads CASSPNGGDNSPLHF. CDR3 DNA: TGTGCCAGCTCACCAAACGGGGGGGATAATTCACCCCTCCACTTT. The J gene is TRBJ1-6, the V gene TRBV18, with D possibly matching TRBD1 (5 bases). The CDR3 covers 15 residues. Trimming pared 2 bases from V and 5 bases from J, leaving 10 bases between. Germline CDR1 reads KGHSH; CDR2 reads LQKENI.

This chain links TRBV7-9 with TRBJ1-2; 9 bases fit TRBD1. The CDR3 is 15 residues long. V trimming: 6 bases; J trimming: 7 bases; junction bases outside the gene matches: 12. Germline-derived CDR1 and CDR2 are SEHNR and FQNEAQ (reference sequence). CDR3 loop: CASRTDRGAESGYTF. In DNA form, the CDR3 reads TGTGCCAGCAGGACCGACAGGGGGGCTGAATCTGGCTACACCTTC. The full variable domain, rest sourced from reference TRBV7-9 and TRBJ1-2, is DTGVSQNPRHKITKRGQNVTFRCDPISEHNRLYWYRQTLGQGPEFLTYFQNEAQLEKSRLLSDRFSAERPKGSFSTLEIQRTEQGDSAMYLCASRTDRGAESGYTFGSGTRLTVV.

V usage is TRBV19 and J usage is TRBJ2-1, with 9 nucleotides matching TRBD1. The germline gives CDR1 LNHDA, CDR2 SQIVND (reference sequence). V was pared by 6 bases and J by 1 base, with 4 bases of the junction left unmatched. The CDR3 is made up of 15 amino acids. The CDR3 DNA reads as TGTGCCAGTAGCAAAGGACAGGGGTCCTACAATGAGCAGTTCTTC. Its protein product is CASSKGQGSYNEQFF.

This clone has a single count. J is TRBJ1-6 and V is TRBV11-2; D call uncertain. Germline values: CDR1 SGHAT, CDR2 FQNNGV. This CDR3 has 14 residues. The germline V and J ends were trimmed by 1 base and 9 bases, with 10 bases remaining between them. The CDR3 spells CASSLAPGISPLHF. The CDR3 DNA sequence: TGTGCCAGCAGCTTAGCGCCGGGAATTTCACCCCTCCACTTT. Complete variable domain (other parts from reference TRBV11-2 and TRBJ1-6): EAGVAQSPRYKIIEKRQSVAFWCNPISGHATLYWYQQILGQGPKLLIQFQNNGVVDDSQLPKDRFSAERLKGVDSTLKIQPAKLEDSAVYLCASSLAPGISPLHFGNGTRLTVT.

The V call is TRBV20-1, the J call TRBJ2-2, with a possible D match to TRBD2 (5 bases). With 6 bases removed from V and 6 bases from J, the gap between germline ends came to 8 bases. This CDR3 spans 11 amino acids. Germline V gene lookup returns CDR1 DFQATT and CDR2 SNEGSKA (reference sequence). CDR3 sequence reads: CSARGSGELFF. CDR3 nucleotide sequence: TGCAGTGCGCGCGGGTCCGGGGAGCTGTTTTTT.

The chain carries TRBV28 and TRBJ1-2; 8 nucleotides agree with TRBD1. From germline, CDR1 is MDHEN and CDR2 SYDVKM. The CDR3 spans 14 residues. Losses at the gene ends were 3 bases for V and 4 bases for J; bases not matched to a gene: 4. Written as DNA, the CDR3 is TGTGCCAGCAGTTTCCCAGGGGGCTTCTATGGCTACACCTTC. This sequence encodes CASSFPGGFYGYTF.

This clone was seen once. J is TRBJ2-7 and V is TRBV6-5, with a weak D call TRBD1 (6 bases). The CDR3 sequence is 15 residues long. Trimming shortened V by 6 bases and J by 2 bases, and 17 bases separated the two germline ends. CDR1 and CDR2 from the germline V gene are MNHEY and SVGAGI. CDR3 nucleotides: TGTGCCAGCAGCTTTCTAGCTGGGGACACCTACGAGCAGTACTTC. It specifies CASSFLAGDTYEQYF.

The rearrangement joins TRBV6-6 to TRBJ2-1, with 14 bases identical to TRBD2. Trimming cost V 5 bases and J 8 bases; bases outside gene matches: 8. CDR1 MNHNY and CDR2 SVGAGI come from the germline V gene (reference sequence). The CDR3 is 16 amino acids. The CDR3, as DNA: TGTGCCAGCAGTCGCTCGACTAGCGGGGGGGCCCATGAGCAGTTCTTC. It encodes CASSRSTSGGAHEQFF.

The chain links TRBV7-8 to TRBJ2-6, with TRBD1 as a possible D gene (6 bases). The CDR3 totals 18 residues. V was trimmed by 2 bases and J by 0 bases, leaving 14 bases between them. Germline-derived CDR1 and CDR2 are SGHVS and FQNEAQ. CDR3 residues: CASSLPSGQNSGANVLTF. CDR3 sequence (DNA): TGTGCCAGCAGCTTACCCTCCGGACAGAACTCTGGGGCCAACGTCCTGACTTTC. The full variable domain, in which reference TRBV7-8 and TRBJ2-6 provide the parts outside the CDR3, is GAGVSQSPRYKVAKRGQDVALRCDPISGHVSLFWYQQALGQGPEFLTYFQNEAQLDKSGLPSDRFFAERPEGSVSTLKIQRTQQEDSAVYLCASSLPSGQNSGANVLTFGAGSRLTVL.

The chain joins TRBV27 to TRBJ1-6; maybe TRBD1 (5 bases). Per the germline V gene, CDR1 is MNHEY and CDR2 is SMNVEV (reference sequence). CDR3 length equals 14 residues. V lost 3 bases to trimming and J lost 6 bases, with 9 bases between them. CDR3 sequence (DNA): TGTGCCAGCAGTTTCGACAGTCCTAATTCACCCCTCCACTTT. Encoded protein: CASSFDSPNSPLHF.

Of note for this clone: The junction departs from germline at one end; a sequencing error may be responsible. The rearrangement uses TRBV28 and TRBJ2-2; 12 nucleotides match TRBD2. This CDR3 has 19 residues. The germline V gene encodes CDR1 MDHEN and CDR2 SYDVKM. CDR3 sequence: CASSLLGGLAGRGAGELFF. The CDR3 region has the DNA TGTGCCAGCAGCTTATTAGGGGGACTAGCGGGTCGGGGCGCCGGGGAGCTGTTTTTT.

The V call is TRBV4-1, the J call TRBJ2-7; the D gene is possibly TRBD2 (6 bases). The ends were cut back, 1 base at V and 3 bases at J, with 22 bases in the middle. There are 18 residues in the CDR3. Per germline, CDR1 MGHRA and CDR2 YSYEKL. The CDR3 DNA reads TGCGCCAGCAGCCAAGGTGTGACGGGGCGGGGCGCGTACTACGAGCAGTACTTC. This gives the protein CASSQGVTGRGAYYEQYF.

V gene TRBV7-6 combines with J gene TRBJ1-5; the match to TRBD1 covers 10 bases. The CDR3 covers 18 residues. V shed 0 bases, J shed 7 bases, and the junction held 12 bases outside the gene matches. Germline V gene data show CDR1 as SGHVS and CDR2 as FNYEAQ. The CDR3 DNA reads as TGTGCCAGCAGCTTAGCTCCCGGGACAGGGGTTATTGGCCAGCCCCAGCATTTT. Amino acids: CASSLAPGTGVIGQPQHF.

V and J are TRBV4-1 and TRBJ1-2; D gene uncertain. The CDR3 runs to 16 residues. V was cut by 2 bases and J by 4 bases, with 17 bases left in between. Per germline, CDR1 MGHRA and CDR2 YSYEKL. Written as DNA, the CDR3 is TGCGCCAGCAGCCAAACCCTGCCCACGAGTTTCTATGGCTACACCTTC. Translating gives CASSQTLPTSFYGYTF.